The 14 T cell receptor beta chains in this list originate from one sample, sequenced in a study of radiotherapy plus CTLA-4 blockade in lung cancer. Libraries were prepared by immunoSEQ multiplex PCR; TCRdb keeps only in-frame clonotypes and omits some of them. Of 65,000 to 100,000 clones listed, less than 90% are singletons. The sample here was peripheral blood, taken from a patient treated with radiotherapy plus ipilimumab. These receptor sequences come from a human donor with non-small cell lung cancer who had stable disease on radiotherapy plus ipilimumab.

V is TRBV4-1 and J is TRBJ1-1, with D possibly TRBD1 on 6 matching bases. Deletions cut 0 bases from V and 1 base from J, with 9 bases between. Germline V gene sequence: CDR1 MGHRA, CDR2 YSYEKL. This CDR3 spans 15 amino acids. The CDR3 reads CASSQDRGPNTEAFF. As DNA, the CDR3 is TGCGCCAGCAGCCAAGATCGGGGGCCGAACACTGAAGCTTTCTTT.

The CDR3 is CASSPSKNTEAFF. The DNA for the CDR3 is TGTGCCAGCTCACCATCGAAGAACACTGAAGCTTTCTTT. V and J are TRBV18 and TRBJ1-1; D is uncertain. CDR3 size: 13 residues. Germline loops: CDR1 KGHSH, CDR2 LQKENI. Trimming took 2 bases from V and 1 from J, leaving 5 bases between them.

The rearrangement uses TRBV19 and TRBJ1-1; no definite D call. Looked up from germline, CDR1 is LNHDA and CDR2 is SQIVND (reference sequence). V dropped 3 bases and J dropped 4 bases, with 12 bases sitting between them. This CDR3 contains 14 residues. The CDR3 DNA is TGTGCCAGTAGTATTGGACGGCAGGCCACTGAAGCTTTCTTT. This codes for CASSIGRQATEAFF.

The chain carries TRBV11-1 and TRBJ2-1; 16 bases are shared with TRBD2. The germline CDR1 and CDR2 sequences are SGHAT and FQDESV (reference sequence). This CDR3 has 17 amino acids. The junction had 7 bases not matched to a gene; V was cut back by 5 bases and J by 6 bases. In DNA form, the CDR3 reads TGTGCCAGCAGCGCGCGGGGACTAGCGGGAGGGGGCAATGAGCAGTTCTTC. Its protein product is CASSARGLAGGGNEQFF.

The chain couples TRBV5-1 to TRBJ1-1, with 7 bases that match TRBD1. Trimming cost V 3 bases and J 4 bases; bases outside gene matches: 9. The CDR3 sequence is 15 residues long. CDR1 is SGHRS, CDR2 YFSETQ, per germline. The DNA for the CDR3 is TGCGCCAGCAGCTCCGGGGACAGCTGGGTCACTGAAGCTTTCTTT. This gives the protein CASSSGDSWVTEAFF.

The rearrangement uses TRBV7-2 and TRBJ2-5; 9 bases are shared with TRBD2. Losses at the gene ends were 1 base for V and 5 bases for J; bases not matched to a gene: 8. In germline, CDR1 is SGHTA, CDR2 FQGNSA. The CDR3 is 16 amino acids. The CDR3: CASSLGAGGPRETQYF. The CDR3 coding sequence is TGTGCCAGCAGCTTAGGTGCGGGAGGGCCTCGGGAGACCCAGTACTTC.

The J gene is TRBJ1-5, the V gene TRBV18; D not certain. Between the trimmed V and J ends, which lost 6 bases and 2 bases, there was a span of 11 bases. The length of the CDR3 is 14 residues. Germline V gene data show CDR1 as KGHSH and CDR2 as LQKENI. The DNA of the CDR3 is TGTGCCAGCTCCCTTACGGAAGGCAATCAGCCCCAGCATTTT. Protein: CASSLTEGNQPQHF.

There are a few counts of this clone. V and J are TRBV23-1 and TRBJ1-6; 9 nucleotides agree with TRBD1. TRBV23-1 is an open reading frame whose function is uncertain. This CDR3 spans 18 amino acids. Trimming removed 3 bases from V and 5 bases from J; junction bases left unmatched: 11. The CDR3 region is CASSHSDRGSSNNSPLHF. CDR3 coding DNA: TGCGCCAGCAGTCATTCTGACAGGGGGTCCTCTAATAATTCACCCCTCCACTTT.

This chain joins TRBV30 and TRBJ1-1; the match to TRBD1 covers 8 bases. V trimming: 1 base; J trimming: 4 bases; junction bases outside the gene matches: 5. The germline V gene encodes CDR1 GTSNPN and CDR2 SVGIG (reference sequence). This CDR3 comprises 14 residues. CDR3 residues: CAWSGPRGLTEAFF. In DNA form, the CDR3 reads TGTGCCTGGAGTGGGCCCAGGGGGCTCACTGAAGCTTTCTTT.

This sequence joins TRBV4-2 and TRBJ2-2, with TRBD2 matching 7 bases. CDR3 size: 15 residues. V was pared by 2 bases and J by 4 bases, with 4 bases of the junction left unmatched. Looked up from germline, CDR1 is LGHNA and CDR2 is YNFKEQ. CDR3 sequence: CASSQYGGITGELFF. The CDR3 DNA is TGTGCCAGCAGCCAATACGGGGGGATCACCGGGGAGCTGTTTTTT.

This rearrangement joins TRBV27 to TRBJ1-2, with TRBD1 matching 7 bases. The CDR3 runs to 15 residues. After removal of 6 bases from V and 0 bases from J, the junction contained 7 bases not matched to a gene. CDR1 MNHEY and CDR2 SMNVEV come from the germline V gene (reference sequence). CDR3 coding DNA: TGTGCCAGCAGCCCCGGGACAGCAGCTAACTATGGCTACACCTTC. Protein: CASSPGTAANYGYTF.

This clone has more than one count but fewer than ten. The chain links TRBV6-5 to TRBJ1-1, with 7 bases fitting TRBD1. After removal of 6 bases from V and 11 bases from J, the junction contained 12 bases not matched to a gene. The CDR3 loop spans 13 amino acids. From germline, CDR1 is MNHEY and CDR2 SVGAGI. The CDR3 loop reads CASSSLLTGQAFF. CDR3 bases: TGTGCCAGCAGCTCCCTTTTGACAGGGCAGGCTTTCTTT.

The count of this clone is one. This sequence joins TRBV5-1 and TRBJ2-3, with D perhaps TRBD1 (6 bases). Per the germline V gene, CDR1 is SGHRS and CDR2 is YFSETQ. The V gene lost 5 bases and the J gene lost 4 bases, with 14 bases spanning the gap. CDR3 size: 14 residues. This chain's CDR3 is CASSILTGPDTQYF. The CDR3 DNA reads TGCGCCAGCAGTATTTTAACAGGGCCAGATACGCAGTATTTT.

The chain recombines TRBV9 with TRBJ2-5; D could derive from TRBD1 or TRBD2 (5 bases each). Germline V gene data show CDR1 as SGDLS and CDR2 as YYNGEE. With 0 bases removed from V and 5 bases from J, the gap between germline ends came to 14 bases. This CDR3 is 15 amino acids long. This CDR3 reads CASSVGDGSWETQYF. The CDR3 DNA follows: TGTGCCAGCAGCGTAGGGGACGGATCATGGGAGACCCAGTACTTC.